These T cell receptor beta chains were read from a single sample in a study of blood T cell repertoires in COVID-19. Sequenced by immunoSEQ multiplex PCR; TCRdb stores in-frame clones only, minus some. This table has 20,000 to 25,000 clones, 80% to 90% appearing once. The sample was peripheral blood. These receptors all come from a human donor in a cohort sampled during active COVID-19. CDR3s include the opening cysteine and the closing phenylalanine or tryptophan. A D gene is named only where the DNA matches it firmly. Expanded clones get a size class; other rows say once, few or many, or leave the size out.

j_call: TRBJ2-7; v_call: TRBV5-1; clone_size: NA; d_call: NA; cdr3_nt: TGCGCCAGCAGCTTGCGGGCGGGGCTTACTTACGAGCAGTACTTC; cdr3_aa: CASSLRAGLTYEQYF
j_call: TRBJ1-1; v_call: TRBV2; clone_size: NA; d_call: NA; cdr3_nt: TGTGCCAGCAGCCCAGGGGAAATGAACACTGAAGCTTTCTTT; cdr3_aa: CASSPGEMNTEAFF
j_call: TRBJ1-5; v_call: TRBV9; clone_size: once; d_call: TRBD1; cdr3_nt: TGTGCCAGCAGCCCAGAAGGGACAGGGAATCAGCCCCAGCATTTT; cdr3_aa: CASSPEGTGNQPQHF
j_call: TRBJ2-7; v_call: TRBV19; clone_size: NA; d_call: TRBD1; cdr3_nt: TGTGCCAGTAGCAAGAGGACAGGGGGCAACGACGAGCAGTACTTC; cdr3_aa: CASSKRTGGNDEQYF
j_call: TRBJ2-1; v_call: TRBV29-1; clone_size: NA; d_call: NA; cdr3_nt: TGCAGCGTTGAAAGACAACACTCCTACAATGAGCAGTTCTTC; cdr3_aa: CSVERQHSYNEQFF
j_call: TRBJ1-6; v_call: TRBV3-1/TRBV3-2; clone_size: NA; d_call: NA; cdr3_nt: TGTGCCAGCAGCCAATCCGACAGTCATTCACCCCTCCACTTT; cdr3_aa: CASSQSDSHSPLHF
j_call: TRBJ1-5; v_call: TRBV2; clone_size: NA; d_call: TRBD1; cdr3_nt: TGTGCCAGCAGGCGGACAGGGTTTAGCAATCAGCCCCAGCATTTT; cdr3_aa: CASRRTGFSNQPQHF
j_call: TRBJ2-5; v_call: TRBV6-6; clone_size: NA; d_call: TRBD2; cdr3_nt: TGTGCCAGCAAAGGGGCGGGAGTTGAGACCCAGTACTTC; cdr3_aa: CASKGAGVETQYF
j_call: TRBJ2-7; v_call: TRBV2; clone_size: NA; d_call: TRBD2; cdr3_nt: TGTGCCAGCAGCGAAACTAGCGGAAGCTCCTACGAGCAGTACTTC; cdr3_aa: CASSETSGSSYEQYF
j_call: TRBJ2-3; v_call: TRBV30; clone_size: NA; d_call: TRBD1; cdr3_nt: TGTGCCTGGGGGAGCCTCGGGACAGGAACAGAATCTAGCACAGATACGCAGTATTTT; cdr3_aa: CAWGSLGTGTESSTDTQYF
j_call: TRBJ2-7; v_call: TRBV6-5; clone_size: NA; d_call: TRBD2; cdr3_nt: TGTGCCAGCAGGCTTAGCGGGTTGCCCTCCTACGAGCAGTACTTC; cdr3_aa: CASRLSGLPSYEQYF
j_call: TRBJ2-1; v_call: TRBV10-1; clone_size: NA; d_call: NA; cdr3_nt: TGCGCCAGCAGTCCGACAGTAGACAATGAGCAGTTCTTC; cdr3_aa: CASSPTVDNEQFF
j_call: TRBJ1-5; v_call: TRBV19; clone_size: few; d_call: TRBD1; cdr3_nt: TGTGCCAGTAATCCGACAGGGGGAAATCAGCCCCAGCATTTT; cdr3_aa: CASNPTGGNQPQHF
j_call: TRBJ2-7; v_call: TRBV28; clone_size: NA; d_call: NA; cdr3_nt: TGTGCCAGCAGTTTATTAGTTTTCGGGCAGGCGCAGGGATACGAGCAGTACTTC; cdr3_aa: CASSLLVFGQAQGYEQYF
j_call: TRBJ1-1; v_call: TRBV6-5; clone_size: NA; d_call: TRBD1; cdr3_nt: TGTGCCAGCAGCCCCGGGACAGCGAACACTGAAGCTTTCTTT; cdr3_aa: CASSPGTANTEAFF
j_call: TRBJ2-7; v_call: TRBV2; clone_size: NA; d_call: TRBD2; cdr3_nt: TGTGCCAGCGAATCGAGCGGGGGTTACGAGCAGTACTTC; cdr3_aa: CASESSGGYEQYF
j_call: TRBJ2-5; v_call: TRBV6-2/TRBV6-3; clone_size: NA; d_call: TRBD2; cdr3_nt: TGTGCCAGCAGCCCCACTAGCGGGAGACGGGAGACCCAGTACTTC; cdr3_aa: CASSPTSGRRETQYF
j_call: TRBJ2-7; v_call: TRBV7-9; clone_size: NA; d_call: TRBD1; cdr3_nt: TGTGCCAGCAGCTTTGCCACAGGGGAGAGCTCCTACGAGCAGTACTTC; cdr3_aa: CASSFATGESSYEQYF
j_call: TRBJ1-1; v_call: TRBV11-3; clone_size: NA; d_call: NA; cdr3_nt: TGTGCCAGCAGCTTAGCGTCAGGCCACCCGATGGCTTTCTTT; cdr3_aa: CASSLASGHPMAFF
j_call: TRBJ1-1; v_call: TRBV5-1; clone_size: NA; d_call: TRBD1; cdr3_nt: TGCGCCAGCAGCTTGGACCGGGACAGGGCGGCTTTCTTT; cdr3_aa: CASSLDRDRAAFF
j_call: TRBJ2-1; v_call: TRBV10-3; clone_size: NA; d_call: TRBD2; cdr3_nt: TGTGCCATCAGGCGATCGGGGGAGGGCCGCAATGAGCAGTTCTTC; cdr3_aa: CAIRRSGEGRNEQFF
j_call: TRBJ2-6; v_call: TRBV3-1/TRBV3-2; clone_size: NA; d_call: TRBD1; cdr3_nt: TGTGCCAGCAGCGAGACAGGGGTTGGGGCCAACGTCCTGACTTTC; cdr3_aa: CASSETGVGANVLTF
j_call: TRBJ2-3; v_call: TRBV7-3; clone_size: NA; d_call: TRBD2; cdr3_nt: TGTGCCAGCAGCCGCCTAGCGGGGGGTGGCACAGATACGCAGTATTTT; cdr3_aa: CASSRLAGGGTDTQYF
j_call: TRBJ2-2; v_call: TRBV9; clone_size: NA; d_call: TRBD1; cdr3_nt: TGTGCCAGCAGCGTCACCGGGACAGGGGTCCCCACCGGGGAGCTGTTTTTT; cdr3_aa: CASSVTGTGVPTGELFF
j_call: TRBJ2-3; v_call: TRBV28; clone_size: NA; d_call: TRBD2; cdr3_nt: TGTGCCAGCAGTTTGGAATTCTTCGGCGGGAGAATTGCAGATACGCAGTATTTT; cdr3_aa: CASSLEFFGGRIADTQYF
j_call: TRBJ1-5; v_call: TRBV19; clone_size: NA; d_call: TRBD1; cdr3_nt: TGTGCCAGTAGTAGCCCGGGGACAGTTAGCAATCAGCCCCAGCATTTT; cdr3_aa: CASSSPGTVSNQPQHF